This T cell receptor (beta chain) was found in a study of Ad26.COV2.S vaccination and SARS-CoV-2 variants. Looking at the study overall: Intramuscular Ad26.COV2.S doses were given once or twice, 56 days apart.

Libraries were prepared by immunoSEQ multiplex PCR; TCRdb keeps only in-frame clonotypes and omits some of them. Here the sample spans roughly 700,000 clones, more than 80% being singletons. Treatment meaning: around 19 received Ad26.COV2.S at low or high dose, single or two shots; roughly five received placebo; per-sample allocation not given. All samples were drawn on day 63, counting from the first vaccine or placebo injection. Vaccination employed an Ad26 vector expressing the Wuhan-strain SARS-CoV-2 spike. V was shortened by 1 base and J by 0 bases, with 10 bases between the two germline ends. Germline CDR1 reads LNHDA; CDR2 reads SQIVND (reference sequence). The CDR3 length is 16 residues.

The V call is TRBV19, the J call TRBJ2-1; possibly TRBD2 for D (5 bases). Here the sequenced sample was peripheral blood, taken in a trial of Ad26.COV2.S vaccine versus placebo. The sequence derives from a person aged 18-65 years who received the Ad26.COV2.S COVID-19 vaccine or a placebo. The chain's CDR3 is CASSIGRSTSYNEQFF. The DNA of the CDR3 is TGTGCCAGTAGTATAGGGAGGTCCACCTCCTACAATGAGCAGTTCTTC. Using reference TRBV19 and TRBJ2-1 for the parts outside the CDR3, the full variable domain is DGGITQSPKYLFRKEGQNVTLSCEQNLNHDAMYWYRQDPGQGLRLIYYSQIVNDFQKGDIAEGYSVSREKKESFPLTVTSAQKNPTAFYLCASSIGRSTSYNEQFFGPGTRLTVL.